This TCR beta chain was identified during a study of human T cells and chemical hapten exposure. The J segment lost 0 bases and the V segment lost 5 bases, leaving 5 bases of the junction unmatched. This CDR3 contains 15 residues. Per the study methods: TCR counts had a median of about 92,000 per sample and spanned 23,224 to 690,600. TCRdb passed the RACE reads through MiXCR, listing each CDR3 protein once. It is TCRdb's table, rather than the study itself, that gives the V and J calls and clone size. The sample has around 300,000 distinct CDR3 sequences, under 9% seen once. This clonotype was seen at least ten times. Time point meaning: patch test 1, 2 weeks after DPC sensitization. The treatment is: therapeutic diphenylcyclopropenone sensitization with weekly scalp DPC. Whole blood that had not been fractionated was the source of extracted total RNA.

This sequence joins TRBV12-3 or TRBV12-4 and TRBJ2-7; TRBD1 agrees at 9 bases. The starting material was whole blood, obtained in connection with sensitization to the hapten diphenylcyclopropenone (DPC). This receptor was taken from a woman under 30 with alopecia areata. Some clones in this sample may be carry-over from other donors' samples. CDR3 nucleotides: TGTGCCAGCAGTCCTCCGGGACAGGGCTCCTACGAGCAGTACTTC. Translation gives CASSPPGQGSYEQYF.